The clone carrying this T cell receptor (beta chain) was recorded many times. Germline loops: CDR1 GTSNPN, CDR2 SVGIG (reference sequence). Trimming cost V 0 bases and J 4 bases, with 9 bases left between them. The CDR3 is made up of 13 amino acids. This specimen belongs to a study of T cells in Graves' hyperthyroidism and ophthalmopathy. Amplification targeted TCR beta CDR3 regions from RNA transcripts. TCR CDR3 regions were first amplified by RT-PCR with HTBI primers. TCRdb processed the multiplex PCR reads anew with MiXCR; each CDR3 protein has one entry. The sample yields over 650,000 distinct CDR3 sequences, about 16% seen once.

The chain joins TRBV30 to TRBJ2-5, with D unresolved. This TCR was sampled from a man between 18 and 29 years old with Graves' hyperthyroidism. The sample taken for sequencing was blood. CDR3 sequence reads: CAWSVGIGETQYF. The DNA for the CDR3 is TGTGCCTGGAGTGTGGGGATAGGAGAGACCCAGTACTTC. Full variable domain (rest looked up from reference TRBV30 and TRBJ2-5): SQTIHQWPATLVQPVGSPLSLECTVEGTSNPNLYWYRQAAGRGLQLLFYSVGIGQISSEVPQNLSASRPQDRQFILSSKKLLLSDSGFYLCAWSVGIGETQYFGPGTRLLVL.